Listed below are T cell receptor beta chains from one sample, sequenced in a study of blood T cell repertoires in COVID-19. Repertoires were generated with immunoSEQ multiplex PCR, while TCRdb's copy carries only in-frame clones and drops some. Of fewer than 300,000 clones in the sample, 90% to 95% were seen once. The sequenced sample was peripheral blood. These receptors were obtained from a woman in her thirties with COVID-19, enrolled during active disease. Each CDR3 is given without its conserved first and last residue.

v_gene	j_gene	CDR3aa
TRBV27	TRBJ1-6	ASSSPNSPLH
TRBV5-8	TRBJ2-3	ASSSDRGLRDTQY
TRBV14	TRBJ2-4	ASSHVGLAKNIQY
TRBV7-8	TRBJ1-3	ASSLSPADSGNTIY
TRBV6-4	TRBJ1-1	ASSMTGDTEAF
TRBV5-4	TRBJ1-4	ASSQNRGNEKLF
TRBV7-9	TRBJ2-7	ASSLGAGEGSYEQY
TRBV30	TRBJ1-1	AWSDLEAF
TRBV19	TRBJ1-1	ASKAAVGGTEAF
TRBV4-2	TRBJ2-7	ASSQGGQAGEQY
TRBV7-9	TRBJ2-1	ASSPTGASGNEQF
TRBV19	TRBJ2-1	ASSMWREPSHEQF
TRBV5-1	TRBJ2-1	ASSDISGRIPNEQF
TRBV7-9	TRBJ1-1	ASSSAGQDGNTEAF
TRBV9	TRBJ2-1	ASSAAGSALAHEQF
TRBV29-1	TRBJ1-2	SASSTGTYGYT
TRBV6-1	TRBJ2-1	ASTDRTGTSGRVGEQF
TRBV4-1	TRBJ1-1	ASSQLLLLTKNTEAF
TRBV30	TRBJ1-1	AWIPPGKNTEAF
TRBV25-1	TRBJ2-2	ASSEGLVNTGELF
TRBV5-1	TRBJ2-1	ASRDSFDNEQF
TRBV19	TRBJ1-1	ASSNSMRDRDTTEAF
TRBV2	TRBJ1-3	ASSVGRQGGGNTIY
TRBV27	TRBJ2-7	ASSLSTSYSLAYEQY
TRBV2	TRBJ1-1	ASRNHDFPNTEAF
TRBV7-9	TRBJ1-1	ASSWTGTPPL
TRBV19	TRBJ2-1	ASSVDRSYNEQF
TRBV7-9	TRBJ2-2	ASSLSPGQGGTGELF
TRBV6-5	TRBJ2-7	ASSRLAGAYEQY
TRBV6-5	TRBJ2-7	ASAKGLNYEQY
TRBV5-5	TRBJ2-7	ASSLIVRGEQY
TRBV11-3	TRBJ2-3	ASSLYGGSFDTQY
TRBV30	TRBJ1-1	AWRIRSGTEAF
TRBV11-3	TRBJ1-5	ASSFFGQGVEH
TRBV5-1	TRBJ1-5	ASSLLGDNNQPQH
TRBV19	TRBJ1-5	ASNHYGSNQPQH
TRBV19	TRBJ2-4	ASSSRGDRKNIQY
TRBV7-3	TRBJ2-1	ASSSRQGANNEQF
TRBV28	TRBJ2-3	ASRQRQGGTDTQY
TRBV5-1	TRBJ2-5	ASWPVAGGLETQY
TRBV19	TRBJ1-1	ASSIERAF
TRBV6-5	TRBJ2-7	ASSYLDEQY
TRBV6-5	TRBJ1-2	ASTYLGRALYGYT
TRBV9	TRBJ2-2	ASSVRPGALYTGELF
TRBV13	TRBJ1-1	ASSSVGDRGLNTEAF
TRBV6-6	TRBJ2-1	ATSMAGVAYNEQF
TRBV13	TRBJ2-1	ASRGPGEPYNEQF
TRBV4-1	TRBJ2-7	ASSLRQGLEQY
TRBV6-5	TRBJ1-4	ASSRTGTNEKLF
TRBV19	TRBJ2-2	ASRLAGVPGELF
TRBV10-1	TRBJ1-5	ASSYRDRGPRSNQPQH
TRBV19	TRBJ2-3	ASRTSGRSETQY
TRBV27	TRBJ2-7	ASSQTGGQYEQY
TRBV18	TRBJ1-2	ASSPPTDSYYGYT
TRBV2	TRBJ2-7	ASSEVSGRALEQY
TRBV3-1/TRBV3-2	TRBJ1-5	ASSLRLNNQPQH
TRBV30	TRBJ1-2	AWSKQGDYGYT